This passage covers 19 T cell receptor beta chains from one sample sequenced in a study of OX40 agonist ivuxolimab in advanced cancers. Sequencing was performed with immunoSEQ multiplex PCR; in TCRdb, only in-frame clones are kept and a portion is missing. Of 77,000 or so clones in the sample, more than 70% are singletons; the top ten hold approximately 2.2%. The sample consisted of CD4+ or CD8+ T cells sorted from blood, taken in a trial of the OX40 agonist ivuxolimab. These receptor sequences come from an adult with an advanced solid tumor such as melanoma, head and neck, liver or kidney cancer.

This rearrangement joins TRBV5-1 to TRBJ1-5; D might be TRBD1 (6 bases). Germline assignment: CDR1 SGHRS and CDR2 YFSETQ. CDR3 length equals 14 residues. Between the trimmed V and J ends, which lost 0 bases and 6 bases, there was a span of 10 bases. The CDR3 bases are TGCGCCAGCAGCTTGGGGGACACAGGTCAGCCCCAGCATTTT. Translating gives CASSLGDTGQPQHF.

This chain's CDR3 is CASSTGTAGTEAFF. CDR3 sequence (DNA): TGCGCCAGCAGTACCGGGACAGCTGGCACTGAAGCTTTCTTT. The rearrangement uses TRBV10-1 and TRBJ1-1; 7 bases are a match to TRBD1. CDR1 and CDR2 from the germline V gene are WNHNN and SYGVQD (reference sequence). The CDR3 has 14 amino acids. After removal of 5 bases from V and 4 bases from J, the junction contained 7 bases not matched to a gene.

This sequence joins TRBV28 and TRBJ1-6; D gene unclear. This CDR3 is built from 13 residues. Looked up from germline, CDR1 is MDHEN and CDR2 is SYDVKM. V shed 7 bases and J shed 6 bases, with 10 bases lying between them. CDR3 in DNA: TGTGCCAGCATTCAGGACGGTAATTCACCCCTCCACTTT. Translation gives CASIQDGNSPLHF.

The chain combines TRBV27 with TRBJ2-7; D is ambiguous. Germline V CDR1 and CDR2: MNHEY, SMNVEV (reference sequence). V lost 0 bases and J 0 bases, leaving 6 bases between the germline ends. This CDR3 contains 14 residues. For the CDR3, the DNA is TGTGCCAGCAGTTTATCGTTCAGCTCCTACGAGCAGTACTTC. Protein sequence: CASSLSFSSYEQYF.

In its sample, this clone was seen once. V usage is TRBV2 and J usage is TRBJ2-2; 9 positions match TRBD1. The CDR3 contains 14 residues. The junction had 6 bases not matched to a gene; V was cut back by 6 bases and J by 7 bases. Germline CDR1 reads SNHLY; CDR2 reads FYNNEI. The CDR3 region has the DNA TGTGCCAGCAGCTACAGGGGGCAGGGCGGGGAGCTGTTTTTT. Translation: CASSYRGQGGELFF.

The V gene is TRBV19, the J gene TRBJ2-4; D remains unclear. CDR3 size: 16 residues. V was trimmed by 3 bases and J by 1 base, leaving 13 bases between them. The germline V gene has CDR1 LNHDA and CDR2 SQIVND (reference sequence). This chain's CDR3 is CASSIPGVRAKNIQYF. CDR3 sequence (DNA): TGTGCCAGTAGTATCCCGGGTGTGCGGGCCAAAAACATTCAGTACTTC. The entire variable domain, with the rest obtained from reference TRBV19 and TRBJ2-4, is as follows: DGGITQSPKYLFRKEGQNVTLSCEQNLNHDAMYWYRQDPGQGLRLIYYSQIVNDFQKGDIAEGYSVSREKKESFPLTVTSAQKNPTAFYLCASSIPGVRAKNIQYFGAGTRLSVL.

The table lists this clone with a count of one. At one of its ends the junction is not consistent with the germline gene, which may arise from a read error. The genes are TRBV7-9 and TRBJ1-2; D gene unclear. The CDR3 loop spans 10 amino acids. The germline gives CDR1 SEHNR, CDR2 FQNEAQ (reference sequence). This chain's CDR3 is CASSLLQFVF. In DNA form, the CDR3 reads TGTGCCAGCAGCTTACTCCAGTTTGTCTTC.

The V call is TRBV5-1, the J call TRBJ1-3, with no clear D. Germline lookup yields CDR1 SGHRS and CDR2 YFSETQ. Trimming cost V 1 base and J 0 bases, with 5 bases left between them. This CDR3 has 14 amino acids. CDR3 sequence reads: CASSLQSSGNTIYF. The CDR3 DNA follows: TGCGCCAGCAGCTTGCAAAGCTCTGGAAACACCATATATTTT. The full variable domain, with the rest looked up from reference TRBV5-1 and TRBJ1-3, is KAGVTQTPRYLIKTRGQQVTLSCSPISGHRSVSWYQQTPGQGLQFLFEYFSETQRNKGNFPGRFSGRQFSNSRSEMNVSTLELGDSALYLCASSLQSSGNTIYFGEGSWLTVV.

The rearrangement joins TRBV6-6 to TRBJ2-7; the D is unclear. Germline V CDR1 and CDR2: MNHNY, SVGAGI (reference sequence). V was cut by 6 bases and J by 3 bases, with 18 bases left in between. The CDR3 has 15 amino acids. CDR3 protein: CASSAPSLTSYEQYF. The DNA for the CDR3 is TGTGCCAGCAGCGCCCCCAGTCTAACCAGCTACGAGCAGTACTTC.

J is TRBJ2-7 and V is TRBV5-1; no clear D gene. Trimming took 4 bases from V and 0 from J, leaving 14 bases between them. The V gene's germline CDR1 is SGHRS and CDR2 YFSETQ. The CDR3 has 15 amino acids. CDR3 loop: CASSAGSVNSYEQYF. CDR3 DNA sequence: TGCGCCAGCAGCGCTGGGTCAGTCAACTCCTACGAGCAGTACTTC.

The gene calls are TRBV5-6 and TRBJ2-7; D gene unclear. CDR1 and CDR2 from the germline V gene are SGHDT and YYEEEE. With 4 bases removed from V and 4 bases from J, the gap between germline ends came to 9 bases. The CDR3 spans 12 residues. DNA for the CDR3: TGTGCCAGCAGCCAGGACCGATACGAGCAGTACTTC. Translating gives CASSQDRYEQYF. Using reference TRBV5-6 and TRBJ2-7 for the parts outside the CDR3, the full variable domain is DAGVTQSPTHLIKTRGQQVTLRCSPKSGHDTVSWYQQALGQGPQFIFQYYEEEERQRGNFPDRFSGHQFPNYSSELNVNALLLGDSALYLCASSQDRYEQYFGPGTRLTVT.

The chain joins TRBV19 to TRBJ2-1; D is possibly TRBD2 (6 bases). CDR3 size: 15 residues. The germline CDR1 and CDR2 sequences are LNHDA and SQIVND (reference sequence). V was pared by 5 bases and J by 8 bases, with 19 bases between. DNA for the CDR3: TGTGCCAGTAGTGCCCTAGCGACCGTAGGGGATGAGCAGTTCTTC. Translating gives CASSALATVGDEQFF.

The chain couples TRBV5-4 to TRBJ2-5; possibly TRBD1 or TRBD2 for D (7 bases each). There are 18 residues in the CDR3. Trimming shortened V by 0 bases and J by 7 bases, and 25 bases separated the two germline ends. The germline gives CDR1 SGHNT, CDR2 YYREEE (reference sequence). Here the CDR3 reads CASSLGAGGGAGSVTQYF. Here the CDR3 DNA reads TGTGCCAGCAGCTTGGGAGCAGGGGGGGGCGCAGGGAGTGTGACCCAGTACTTC.

The chain links TRBV5-1 to TRBJ2-5, with D possibly matching TRBD2 (6 bases). Trimming took 0 bases from V and 5 from J, leaving 14 bases between them. The CDR3 spans 15 residues. Germline CDR1 is SGHRS and CDR2 is YFSETQ. The CDR3 nucleotides read TGCGCCAGCAGCTTGGGGGCTGGGAGGTACGAGACCCAGTACTTC. Its translation is CASSLGAGRYETQYF. The whole variable domain, remainder taken from reference TRBV5-1 and TRBJ2-5, is KAGVTQTPRYLIKTRGQQVTLSCSPISGHRSVSWYQQTPGQGLQFLFEYFSETQRNKGNFPGRFSGRQFSNSRSEMNVSTLELGDSALYLCASSLGAGRYETQYFGPGTRLLVL.

The J gene is TRBJ1-3, the V gene TRBV6-6; no clear D gene. Looked up from germline, CDR1 is MNHNY and CDR2 is SVGAGI (reference sequence). Deletions cut 0 bases from V and 4 bases from J, with 13 bases between. This CDR3 spans 16 amino acids. CDR3 DNA: TGTGCCAGCAGTTACTCCAGGAACTCAGAAGGAAACACCATATATTTT. Its translation: CASSYSRNSEGNTIYF.

The rearrangement links TRBV9 to TRBJ1-1; D unresolved. The germline V and J ends were trimmed by 0 bases and 1 base, with 10 bases remaining between them. The CDR3 is made up of 15 amino acids. Per the germline V gene, CDR1 is SGDLS and CDR2 is YYNGEE. The CDR3 region has the DNA TGTGCCAGCAGCGTAGTTCCAGGCAGGAACACTGAAGCTTTCTTT. As protein: CASSVVPGRNTEAFF.

The rearrangement uses TRBV5-1 and TRBJ2-5, with D unclear. The CDR3 consists of 12 residues. The germline V gene encodes CDR1 SGHRS and CDR2 YFSETQ. V was trimmed by 0 bases and J by 4 bases, leaving 4 bases between them. The DNA for the CDR3 is TGCGCCAGCAGCTTGGCCAGAGAGACCCAGTACTTC. Encoded protein: CASSLARETQYF. The entire variable domain, with the rest obtained from reference TRBV5-1 and TRBJ2-5, is as follows: KAGVTQTPRYLIKTRGQQVTLSCSPISGHRSVSWYQQTPGQGLQFLFEYFSETQRNKGNFPGRFSGRQFSNSRSEMNVSTLELGDSALYLCASSLARETQYFGPGTRLLVL.

This clone has more than one count but fewer than ten. The chain is built from TRBV6-1 and TRBJ1-2; no clear D gene. The V gene's germline CDR1 is MNHNS and CDR2 SASEGT. This CDR3 is built from 12 residues. V lost 7 bases and J 2 bases, leaving 8 bases between the germline ends. As DNA, the CDR3 is TGTGCCAGCAAGCCAAGGAACTATGGCTACACCTTC. Translating it yields CASKPRNYGYTF.

This clone was seen only a few times. The chain is built from TRBV19 and TRBJ1-6; D call uncertain. The CDR3 loop spans 13 amino acids. Trimming left V 3 bases short and J 7 bases short, with 7 bases between. In germline, CDR1 is LNHDA, CDR2 SQIVND (reference sequence). The CDR3 region has the DNA TGTGCCAGTAGTATGGTCGGAAATTCACCCCTCCACTTT. It encodes CASSMVGNSPLHF.